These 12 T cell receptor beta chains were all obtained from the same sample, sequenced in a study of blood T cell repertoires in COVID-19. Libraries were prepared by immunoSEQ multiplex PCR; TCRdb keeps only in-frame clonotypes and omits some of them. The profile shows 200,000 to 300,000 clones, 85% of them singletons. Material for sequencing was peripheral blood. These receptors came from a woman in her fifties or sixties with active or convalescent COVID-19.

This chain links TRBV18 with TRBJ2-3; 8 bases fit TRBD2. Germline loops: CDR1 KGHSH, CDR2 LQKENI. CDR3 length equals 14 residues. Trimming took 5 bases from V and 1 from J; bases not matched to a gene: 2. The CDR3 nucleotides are TGTGCCAGCTCAGGGCGGGAGGGCACAGATACGCAGTATTTT. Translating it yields CASSGREGTDTQYF.

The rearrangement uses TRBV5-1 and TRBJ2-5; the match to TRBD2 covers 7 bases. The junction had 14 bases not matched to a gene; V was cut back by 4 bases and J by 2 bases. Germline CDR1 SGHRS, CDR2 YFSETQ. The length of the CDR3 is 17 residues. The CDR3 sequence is CASSISVAGEDQETQYF. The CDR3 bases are TGCGCCAGCAGCATCTCCGTGGCGGGAGAAGATCAAGAGACCCAGTACTTC.

The CDR3 DNA is TGTGCCAGTAGTATGCTGGGCTGGAACACTGAAGCTTTCTTT. Protein product: CASSMLGWNTEAFF. This rearrangement joins TRBV19 to TRBJ1-1; D uncertain. V was shortened by 3 bases and J by 1 base, with 9 bases between the two germline ends. The CDR3 sequence is 14 residues long. Germline V gene sequence: CDR1 LNHDA, CDR2 SQIVND (reference sequence).

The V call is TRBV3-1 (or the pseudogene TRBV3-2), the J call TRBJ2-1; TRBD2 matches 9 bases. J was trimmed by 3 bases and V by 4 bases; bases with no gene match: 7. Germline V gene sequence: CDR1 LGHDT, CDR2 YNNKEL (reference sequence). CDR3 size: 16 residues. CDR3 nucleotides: TGTGCCAGCAGCCGTGGTGTAGCGGGAGTCTACAATGAGCAGTTCTTC. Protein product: CASSRGVAGVYNEQFF.

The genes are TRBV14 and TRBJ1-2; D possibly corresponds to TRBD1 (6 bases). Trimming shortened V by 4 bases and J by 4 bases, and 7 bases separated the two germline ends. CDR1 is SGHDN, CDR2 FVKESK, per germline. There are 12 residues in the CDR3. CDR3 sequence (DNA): TGTGCCAGCAGCCGGGACACCTATGGCTACACCTTC. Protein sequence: CASSRDTYGYTF.

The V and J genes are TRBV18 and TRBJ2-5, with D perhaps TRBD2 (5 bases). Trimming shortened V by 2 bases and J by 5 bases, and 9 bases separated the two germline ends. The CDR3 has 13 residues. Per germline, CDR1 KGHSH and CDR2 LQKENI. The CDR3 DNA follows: TGTGCCAGCTCACCAACGACTATTGAGACCCAGTACTTC. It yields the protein CASSPTTIETQYF.

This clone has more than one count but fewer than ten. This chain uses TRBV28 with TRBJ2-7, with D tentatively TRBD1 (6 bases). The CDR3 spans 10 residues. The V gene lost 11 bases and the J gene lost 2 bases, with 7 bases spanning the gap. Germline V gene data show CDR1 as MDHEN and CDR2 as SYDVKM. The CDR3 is CAGQPYEQYV. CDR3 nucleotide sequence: TGTGCCGGACAGCCCTACGAGCAGTACGTC.

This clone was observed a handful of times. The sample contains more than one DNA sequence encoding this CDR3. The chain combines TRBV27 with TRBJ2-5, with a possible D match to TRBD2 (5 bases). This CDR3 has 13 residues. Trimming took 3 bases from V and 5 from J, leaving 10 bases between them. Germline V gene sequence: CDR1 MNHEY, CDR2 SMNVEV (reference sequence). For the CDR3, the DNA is TGTGCCAGCAGTTTCAGCGGTGGGGAGACCCAGTACTTC. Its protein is CASSFSGGETQYF.

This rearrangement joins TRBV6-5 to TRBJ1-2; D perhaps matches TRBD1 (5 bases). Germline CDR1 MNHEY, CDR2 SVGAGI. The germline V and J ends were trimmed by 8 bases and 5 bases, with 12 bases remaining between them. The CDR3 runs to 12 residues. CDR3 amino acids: CASAQGLYGYTF. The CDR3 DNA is TGTGCCAGCGCGCAGGGCCTTTATGGCTACACCTTC.

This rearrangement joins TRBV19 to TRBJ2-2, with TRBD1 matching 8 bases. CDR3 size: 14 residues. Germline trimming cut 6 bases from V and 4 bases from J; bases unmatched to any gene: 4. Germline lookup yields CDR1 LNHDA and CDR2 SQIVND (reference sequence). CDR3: CASRLGQVTGELFF. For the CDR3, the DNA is TGTGCCAGTAGGTTGGGACAGGTCACCGGGGAGCTGTTTTTT. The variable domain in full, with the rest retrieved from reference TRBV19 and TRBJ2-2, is DGGITQSPKYLFRKEGQNVTLSCEQNLNHDAMYWYRQDPGQGLRLIYYSQIVNDFQKGDIAEGYSVSREKKESFPLTVTSAQKNPTAFYLCASRLGQVTGELFFGEGSRLTVL.

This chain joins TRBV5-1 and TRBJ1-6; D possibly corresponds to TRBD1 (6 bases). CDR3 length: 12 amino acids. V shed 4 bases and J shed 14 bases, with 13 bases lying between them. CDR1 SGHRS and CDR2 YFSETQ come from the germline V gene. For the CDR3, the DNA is TGCGCCAGCAGCCCGGGACACGCGGCCCTCCACTTT. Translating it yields CASSPGHAALHF.

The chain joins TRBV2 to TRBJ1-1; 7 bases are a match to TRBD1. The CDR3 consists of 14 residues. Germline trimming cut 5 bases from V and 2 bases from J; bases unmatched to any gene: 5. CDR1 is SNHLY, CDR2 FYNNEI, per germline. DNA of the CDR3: TGTGCCAGCAGTCCCCACAGGGGAAACACTGAAGCTTTCTTT. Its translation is CASSPHRGNTEAFF.